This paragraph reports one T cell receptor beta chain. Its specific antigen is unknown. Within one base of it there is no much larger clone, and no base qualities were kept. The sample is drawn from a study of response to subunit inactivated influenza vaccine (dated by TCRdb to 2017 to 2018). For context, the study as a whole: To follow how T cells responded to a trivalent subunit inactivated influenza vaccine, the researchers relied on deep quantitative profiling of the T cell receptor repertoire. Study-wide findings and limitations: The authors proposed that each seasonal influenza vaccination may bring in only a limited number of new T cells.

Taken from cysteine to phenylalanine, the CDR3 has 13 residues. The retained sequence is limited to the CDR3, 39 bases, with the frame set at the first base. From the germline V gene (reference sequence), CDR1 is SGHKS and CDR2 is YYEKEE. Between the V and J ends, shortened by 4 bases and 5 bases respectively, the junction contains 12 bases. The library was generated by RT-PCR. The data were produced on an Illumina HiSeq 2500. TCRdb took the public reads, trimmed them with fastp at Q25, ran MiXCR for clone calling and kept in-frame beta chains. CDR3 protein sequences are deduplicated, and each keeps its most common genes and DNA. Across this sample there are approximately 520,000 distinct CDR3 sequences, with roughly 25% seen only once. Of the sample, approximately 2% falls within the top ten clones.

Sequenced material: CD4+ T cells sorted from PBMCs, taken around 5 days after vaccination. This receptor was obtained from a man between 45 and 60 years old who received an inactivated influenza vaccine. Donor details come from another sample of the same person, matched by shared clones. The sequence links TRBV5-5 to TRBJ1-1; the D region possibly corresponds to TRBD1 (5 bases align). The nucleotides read TGTGCCAGCAGCGTGACGGGGGGTACTGAAGCTTTCTTT. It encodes CASSVTGGTEAFF. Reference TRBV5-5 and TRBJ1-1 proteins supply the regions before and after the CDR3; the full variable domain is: DAGVTQSPTHLIKTRGQQVTLRCSPISGHKSVSWYQQVLGQGPQFIFQYYEKEERGRGNFPDRFSARQFPNYSSELNVNALLLGDSALYLCASSVTGGTEAFFGQGTRLTVV.